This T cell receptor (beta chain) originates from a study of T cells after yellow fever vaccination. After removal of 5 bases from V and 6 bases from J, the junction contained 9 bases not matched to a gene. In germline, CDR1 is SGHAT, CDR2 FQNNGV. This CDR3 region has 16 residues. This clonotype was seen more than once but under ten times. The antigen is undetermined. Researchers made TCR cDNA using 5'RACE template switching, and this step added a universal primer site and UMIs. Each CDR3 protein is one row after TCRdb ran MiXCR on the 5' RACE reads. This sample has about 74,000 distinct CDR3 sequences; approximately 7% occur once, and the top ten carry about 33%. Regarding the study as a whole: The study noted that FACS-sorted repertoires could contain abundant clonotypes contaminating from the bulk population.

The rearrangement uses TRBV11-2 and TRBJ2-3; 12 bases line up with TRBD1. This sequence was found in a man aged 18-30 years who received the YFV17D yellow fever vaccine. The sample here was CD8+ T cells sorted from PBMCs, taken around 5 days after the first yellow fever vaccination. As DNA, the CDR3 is TGTGCCAGCAGCATCACCCCGGGACAGGGGGCGGATACGCAGTATTTT. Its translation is CASSITPGQGADTQYF. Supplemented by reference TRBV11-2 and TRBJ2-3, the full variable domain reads EAGVAQSPRYKIIEKRQSVAFWCNPISGHATLYWYQQILGQGPKLLIQFQNNGVVDDSQLPKDRFSAERLKGVDSTLKIQPAKLEDSAVYLCASSITPGQGADTQYFGPGTRLTVL.